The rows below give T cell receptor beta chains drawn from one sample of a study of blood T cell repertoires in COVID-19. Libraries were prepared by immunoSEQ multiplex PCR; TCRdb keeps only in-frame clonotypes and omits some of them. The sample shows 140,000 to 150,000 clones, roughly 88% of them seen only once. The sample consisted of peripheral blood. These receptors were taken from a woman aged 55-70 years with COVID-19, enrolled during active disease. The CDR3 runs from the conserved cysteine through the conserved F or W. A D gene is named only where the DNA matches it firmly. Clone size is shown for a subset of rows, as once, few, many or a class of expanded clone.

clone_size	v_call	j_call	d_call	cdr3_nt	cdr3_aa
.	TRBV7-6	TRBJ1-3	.	TGTGCCAGCAGCTTGTCGGGGGGCGCTGGAAACACCATATATTTT	CASSLSGGAGNTIYF
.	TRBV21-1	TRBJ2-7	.	TGTGCCAGCCGCAAGGGGGGGGCGGCCTTCGAGCAGTACTTC	CASRKGGAAFEQYF
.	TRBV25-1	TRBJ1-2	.	TGTGCCAGCAGTGATCCAGAAAGCTATGGCTACACCTTC	CASSDPESYGYTF
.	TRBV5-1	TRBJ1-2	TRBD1	TGCGCCAGCAGCTTGGGGCGGGACAGGGTGGACTATGGCTACACCTTC	CASSLGRDRVDYGYTF
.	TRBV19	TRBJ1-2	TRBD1	TGTGCCAGTATAAAGGAGGACAGGGCCTATGGCTACACCTTC	CASIKEDRAYGYTF
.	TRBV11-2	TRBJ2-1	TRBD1	TGTGCCAGCAGCTTAGCAGGGGGCCGATACAATGAGCAGTTCTTC	CASSLAGGRYNEQFF
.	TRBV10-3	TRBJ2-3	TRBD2	TGTGCCATCAGTGAGTCTGCGGGGGGTGCTAGCACAGATACGCAGTATTTT	CAISESAGGASTDTQYF
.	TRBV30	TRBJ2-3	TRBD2	TGTGCCTGGAGTGGACTAGCGGGGGTCCCAGATACGCAGTATTTT	CAWSGLAGVPDTQYF
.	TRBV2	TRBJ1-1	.	TGTGCCAGCGGTCGGCAGGCGAACACTGAAGCTTTCTTT	CASGRQANTEAFF
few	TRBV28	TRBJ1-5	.	TGTGCCACCTCCACAGGGTTGAGCAATCAGCCCCAGCATTTT	CATSTGLSNQPQHF
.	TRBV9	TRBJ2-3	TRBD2	TGTGCCAGCAGCGTAGAAGGCGGACTAGCGGGGGGGATAACTAGCACAGATACGCAGTATTTT	CASSVEGGLAGGITSTDTQYF
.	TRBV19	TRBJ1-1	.	TGTGCCAGTAGTATAGCCAGGAACACTGAAGCTTTCTTT	CASSIARNTEAFF
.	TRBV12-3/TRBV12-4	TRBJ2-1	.	TGTGCCAGCAGTTTATTCCCGGGTTCAGAGTTCTTC	CASSLFPGSEFF
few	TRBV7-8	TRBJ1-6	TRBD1	TGTGCCAGCAGCCCAGGACAGGGGGTGAGGAATTCACCCCTCCACTTT	CASSPGQGVRNSPLHF
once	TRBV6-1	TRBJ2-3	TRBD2	TGTGCCAGCAGTGAACTCAGCGGGGGGGCCAAAGATACGCAGTATTTT	CASSELSGGAKDTQYF
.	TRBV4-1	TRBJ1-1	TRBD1	TGCGCCAGCAGATCGGACAGGGCGATCACTGAAGCTTTCTTT	CASRSDRAITEAFF
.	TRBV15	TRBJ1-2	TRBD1	TGTGCCACCAGCAGAGATCGGGCCAGGGGGAAAGTTCTCACCTTC	CATSRDRARGKVLTF
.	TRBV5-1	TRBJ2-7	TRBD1	TGCGCCAGCTCCTCGGGACAGAGAGCCTACGAGCAGTACTTC	CASSSGQRAYEQYF
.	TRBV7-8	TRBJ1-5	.	TGTGCCAGCAGCTTAGTCGTGTCAGTGGACAAGAGCAATCAGCCCCAGCATTTT	CASSLVVSVDKSNQPQHF
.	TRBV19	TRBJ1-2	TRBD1	TGTGCCAGTAGTGTTACAGGGGCCGATGGCTGGTACACCTTC	CASSVTGADGWYTF
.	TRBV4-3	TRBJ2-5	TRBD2	TGCGCCAGCAGCCAAGTTCTAAGCGGGGGTCCCTCCAGGGAGACCCAGTACTTC	CASSQVLSGGPSRETQYF
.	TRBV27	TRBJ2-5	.	TGTGCCAGCAGTTTATCGGTGAACCTCGGGGAGACCCAGTACTTC	CASSLSVNLGETQYF
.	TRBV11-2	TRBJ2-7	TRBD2	TGTGCCAGCAGCCTCGGACTAGACCTGGTATACGAGCAGTACTTC	CASSLGLDLVYEQYF
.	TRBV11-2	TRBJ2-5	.	TGTGCCAGCAGCTTAGGACAGCCTGGAGAGACCCAGTACTTC	CASSLGQPGETQYF
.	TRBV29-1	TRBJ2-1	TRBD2	TGCAGCGTTCCCCCAGCGGGGGGGCCCAATGAGCAGTTCTTC	CSVPPAGGPNEQFF
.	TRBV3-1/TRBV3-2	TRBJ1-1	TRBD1	TGTGCCAGCAGCCCGTGGACAGGGGTGTACGGTGACACTGAAGCTTTCTTT	CASSPWTGVYGDTEAFF
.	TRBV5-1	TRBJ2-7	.	TGCGCCAGCAGCTTGGGGATTGGGGCAGGGGACCTCTCCTACGAGCAGTACTTC	CASSLGIGAGDLSYEQYF
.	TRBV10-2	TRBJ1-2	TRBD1	TGCGCCAGCAGGGCTCGACAGGGTCTAAATCTCGACTATGGCTACACCTTC	CASRARQGLNLDYGYTF
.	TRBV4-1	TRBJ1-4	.	TGCGCCAGCAGCCAAGTCTTGTATAGCAGGAGTTCAGGTTTGGGAGGCGAAAAACTGTTTTTT	CASSQVLYSRSSGLGGEKLFF
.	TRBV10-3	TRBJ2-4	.	TGTGCCATCAGCGCATCTAAGCGTGGAAACATTCAGTACTTC	CAISASKRGNIQYF
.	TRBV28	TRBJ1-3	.	TGTGCCAGCAGTTTCAGGGGACGGAGCACCATATATTTT	CASSFRGRSTIYF
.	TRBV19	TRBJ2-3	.	TGTGCCAGTAGTTTTACAGGGTCGCCTCTGGATACGCAGTATTTT	CASSFTGSPLDTQYF
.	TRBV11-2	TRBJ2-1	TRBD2	TGTGCCAGCAGCTTAGTTCTTTCTAGCGGTGATTCGGGTGAGCAGTTCTTC	CASSLVLSSGDSGEQFF
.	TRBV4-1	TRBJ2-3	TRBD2	TGCGCCAGCAGCCAAGGGACTAGCGGAATTGGGACAGATACGCAGTATTTT	CASSQGTSGIGTDTQYF
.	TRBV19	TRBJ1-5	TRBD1	TGTGCCAGTAGTCCGGGACAGGGTGGCCAGCCCCAGCATTTT	CASSPGQGGQPQHF
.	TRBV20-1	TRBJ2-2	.	TGCAGTGCTAGTAGCTCGAACACCGGGGAGCTGTTTTTT	CSASSSNTGELFF
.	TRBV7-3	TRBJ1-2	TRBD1	TGTGCCAGCAGCTCTCAGACAGGGTATGGCTACACCTTC	CASSSQTGYGYTF
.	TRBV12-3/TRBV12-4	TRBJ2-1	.	TGTGCCAGCACGCTAGGGGCTAGGGATGAGCAGTTCTTC	CASTLGARDEQFF
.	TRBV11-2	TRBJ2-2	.	TGTGCCAGCAGCCCTCTAGACAGGTCCGCCGGGGAGCTGTTTTTT	CASSPLDRSAGELFF
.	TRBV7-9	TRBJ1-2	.	TGTGCCAGCAGCCTAACCGTCAGGGGCACCTATGGCTACACCTTC	CASSLTVRGTYGYTF
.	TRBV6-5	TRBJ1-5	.	TGTGCCAGCAGTTTTGACAGATATAGCAATCAGCCCCAGCATTTT	CASSFDRYSNQPQHF
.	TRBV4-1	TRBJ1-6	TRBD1	TGCGCCAGCAGCCTCCTTGAGGACAGGGGTTCACCCCTCCACTTT	CASSLLEDRGSPLHF
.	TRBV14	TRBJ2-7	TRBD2	TGTGCCAGCAGCCAACTAGCGGGGGGGCCTCACGAGCAGTACTTC	CASSQLAGGPHEQYF
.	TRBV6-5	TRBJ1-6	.	TGTGCCAGCAGGCCGGAAGGGGTAGGGGATTCACCCCTCCACTTT	CASRPEGVGDSPLHF
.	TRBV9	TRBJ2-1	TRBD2	TGTGCCAGCAGCCTTAGCGGGGGGGCCGTCAATGAGCAGTTCTTC	CASSLSGGAVNEQFF
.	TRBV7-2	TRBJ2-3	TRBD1	TGTGCCAGCAGCTTAGTGGCAGGGGGCAATACGGATACGCAGTATTTT	CASSLVAGGNTDTQYF
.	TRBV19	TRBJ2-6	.	TGTGCCAGTAGCCGTAGTGGGGCCAACGTCCTGACTTTC	CASSRSGANVLTF
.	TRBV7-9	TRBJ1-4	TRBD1	TGTGCCACGACAGGGGACCCTAATGAAAAACTGTTTTTT	CATTGDPNEKLFF
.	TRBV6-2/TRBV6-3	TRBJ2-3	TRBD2	TGTGCCAGCAGCCCCCGTGCAGCGGGGGTGGCGGGTACGCAGTATTTT	CASSPRAAGVAGTQYF
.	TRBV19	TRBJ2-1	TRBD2	TGTGCCAGTAGTATAGGAAACCTAGCGGGGGACAATGAGCAGTTCTTC	CASSIGNLAGDNEQFF
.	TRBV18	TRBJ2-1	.	TGTGCCAGCTCACTCTTACCGGGACACCTAAGCTCCTACAATGAGCAGTTCTTC	CASSLLPGHLSSYNEQFF
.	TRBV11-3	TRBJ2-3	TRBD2	TGTGCCAGCAGCCTCCTGGGTAGCGGGGGGGGAGATACGCAGTATTTT	CASSLLGSGGGDTQYF
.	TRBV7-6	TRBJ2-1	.	TGTGCCAGCAGCTTACTCCTAGCGTCCAATGAGCAGTTCTTC	CASSLLLASNEQFF